Following are 5 T cell receptor beta chains from one sample sequenced in a study of blood T cell repertoires in COVID-19 (dated by TCRdb to about 2020). Library prep was done by the immunoSEQ multiplex PCR assay. TCRdb provides this immuneACCESS table in a form limited to in-frame rearrangements. Some clones are lacking; in checked studies, under half of them reflect an unresolved V gene, and why the rest are absent is not known. In all, the sample holds approximately 200,000 clones, and 86% of those were seen once. The leading ten clones occupy about 4.6% of the sample. The sample consisted of PBMCs or T cells enriched from blood (not recorded which). The receptors were sampled from a woman in her thirties who had been exposed to COVID-19.

This sequence joins TRBV6-5 and TRBJ1-3, with a weak D call TRBD1 (5 bases). Germline values: CDR1 MNHEY, CDR2 SVGAGI. The CDR3 is 15 residues long. The V end was cut by 7 bases, the J end by 0 bases, with 13 bases between. CDR3 nucleotide sequence: TGTGCCAGCAATGGGAGGGACGTCTCTGGAAACACCATATATTTT. Its translation: CASNGRDVSGNTIYF.

The chain recombines TRBV7-9 with TRBJ1-2, with 7 bases fitting TRBD1. CDR1 is SEHNR and CDR2 is FQNEAQ in the germline V gene (reference sequence). Trimming took 1 base from V and 7 from J; bases not matched to a gene: 3. The CDR3 contains 13 residues. The CDR3 sequence is CASSLEGASGYTF. In nucleotides, the CDR3 is TGTGCCAGCAGCTTAGAGGGGGCCTCTGGCTACACCTTC.

The chain carries TRBV29-1 and TRBJ1-3; TRBD1 agrees at 8 bases. Germline V lookup: CDR1 SQVTM, CDR2 ANQGSEA. The J segment lost 4 bases and the V segment lost 3 bases, leaving 5 bases of the junction unmatched. The CDR3 sequence is 14 residues long. CDR3 DNA: TGCAGCGTTGAGGGACAGGCTCTCGGAAACACCATATATTTT. Its protein is CSVEGQALGNTIYF.

This clone was found once. The rearrangement joins TRBV29-1 to TRBJ2-3; 8 bases map to TRBD2. Trimming at V came to 4 bases and at J to 3 bases, leaving 3 bases not matched to a gene. CDR1 and CDR2 (germline): SQVTM, ANQGSEA. The CDR3 is 13 residues long. The CDR3 DNA is TGCAGCGTTGCGGGACTAGGGACAGATACGCAGTATTTT. It yields the protein CSVAGLGTDTQYF.

This clone has just one count. This chain connects TRBV23-1 to TRBJ2-7; maybe TRBD1 (6 bases). TRBV23-1 is an ORF, with its function uncertain. Trimming left V 0 bases short and J 0 bases short, with 12 bases between. The CDR3 contains 16 residues. The CDR3 is CASSQSTRGSSYEQYF. The CDR3 DNA reads TGCGCCAGCAGTCAATCGACCAGGGGAAGCTCCTACGAGCAGTACTTC.